This TCR beta chain appears in the sequencing data of a study of beta chain features in type 1 diabetes. V was clipped by 2 bases and J by 7 bases; unmatched bases: 9. This CDR3 spans 15 amino acids. Germline V gives CDR1 SEHNR, CDR2 FQNEAQ (reference sequence). Points on this clone: Antigen specificity is unknown.

Since all of the isolated RNA was reverse transcribed, expressed TCRB transcripts were what got sequenced. Clones were sequenced by immunoSEQ multiplex PCR, and TCRdb holds only the in-frame ones, with some missing. The sample has 65,000 to 100,000 clones; under 35% are singletons. Study observations and caveats: Since sequencing was performed on cDNA, cells with high TCR expression could be over-represented. Insertions at VDJ junctions were less frequent in type 1 diabetes patients. These patients also deleted more nucleotides at the same junctions.

The TCR originated in a woman between 18 and 29 years old in good health. The chain joins TRBV7-9 to TRBJ1-1; 8 bases line up with TRBD1. The sample was stem cell memory CD4+ T cells from blood. The chain's CDR3 is CASSLLQGVIGEAFF. The CDR3 bases are TGTGCCAGCAGCTTACTACAGGGGGTTATTGGTGAAGCTTTCTTT.